These 5 T cell receptor beta chains came from one sample sequenced in a study of Graves' ophthalmopathy and Graves' hyperthyroidism. RNA transcripts yielded amplified TCR beta CDR3 regions. The library came from an HTBI-primed first-round RT-PCR and a second-round multiplex PCR. TCRdb reprocessed the multiplex PCR reads via MiXCR and lists one record per CDR3 protein. The sample lists about 740,000 distinct CDR3 sequences, about 44% seen once, with roughly 46% in the top ten. Sequenced material: peripheral blood. Receptors originate from an adult man with Graves' ophthalmopathy.

J is TRBJ2-7 and V is TRBV7-2; tentatively, D is TRBD1 or TRBD2 (5 bases each). Germline values: CDR1 SGHTA, CDR2 FQGNSA. The CDR3 loop spans 14 amino acids. Trimming stripped 2 bases from V and 6 bases from J, with 14 bases between. CDR3 coding DNA: TGTGCCAGCAGCTTACGGGGCAGGAGCCGCGAGCAGTACTTC. This gives the protein CASSLRGRSREQYF.

This clonotype was seen at least ten times. The J gene is TRBJ2-6, the V gene TRBV7-2; D is uncertain. V was shortened by 11 bases and J by 0 bases, with 8 bases between the two germline ends. CDR3 size: 13 residues. The V gene's germline CDR1 is SGHTA and CDR2 FQGNSA. CDR3: CAGKDSGANVLTF. The CDR3, as DNA: TGTGCCGGCAAAGACTCTGGGGCCAACGTCCTGACTTTC.

The CDR3 reads CASSVAGWNEQYF. DNA for the CDR3: TGTGCCAGCAGCGTCGCAGGGTGGAACGAGCAGTACTTC. The chain couples TRBV7-9 to TRBJ2-7; D possibly corresponds to TRBD1 (5 bases). Germline V gives CDR1 SEHNR, CDR2 FQNEAQ (reference sequence). The V and J ends lost 5 bases and 5 bases respectively, with 13 bases between them. The CDR3 has 13 residues.

In this sample, this clonotype turned up many times. The J gene is TRBJ1-2, the V gene TRBV4-2; tentatively, D is TRBD1 (5 bases). CDR1 and CDR2 from the germline V gene are LGHNA and YNFKEQ. The CDR3 extends over 16 amino acids. The ends were cut back, 0 bases at V and 7 bases at J, with 18 bases in the middle. The CDR3 protein is CASSQDYTGGKSGYTF. The CDR3 DNA reads as TGTGCCAGCAGCCAAGACTATACCGGGGGGAAGAGTGGCTACACCTTC.

The J gene is TRBJ1-4, the V gene TRBV4-1; D not certain. V gave up 3 bases and J gave up 5 bases, with 7 bases separating them. The CDR3 has 13 residues. Germline lookup yields CDR1 MGHRA and CDR2 YSYEKL. CDR3 nucleotides: TGCGCCAGCAGCCAGGTTGAAAATGAAAAACTGTTTTTT. Translation: CASSQVENEKLFF.